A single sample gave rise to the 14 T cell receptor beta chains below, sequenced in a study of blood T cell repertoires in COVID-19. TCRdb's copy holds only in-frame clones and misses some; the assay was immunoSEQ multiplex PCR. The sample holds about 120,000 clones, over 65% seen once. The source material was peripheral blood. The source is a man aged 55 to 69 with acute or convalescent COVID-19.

In nucleotides, the CDR3 is TGTGCCAGCAGTTTAACAGTAGCGGGAGGGCAGACCGGGGAGCTGTTTTTT. Its protein is CASSLTVAGGQTGELFF. J is TRBJ2-2 and V is TRBV27, with 11 bases identical to TRBD2. V shed 2 bases, J shed 5 bases, and the junction held 7 bases outside the gene matches. This CDR3 region has 17 residues. Germline CDR1 is MNHEY and CDR2 is SMNVEV (reference sequence).

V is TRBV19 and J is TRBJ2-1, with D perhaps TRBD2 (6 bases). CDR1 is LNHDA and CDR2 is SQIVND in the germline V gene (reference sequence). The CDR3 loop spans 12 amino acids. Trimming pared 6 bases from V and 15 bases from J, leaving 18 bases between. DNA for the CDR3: TGTGCCAGTAGCCCCGAGGGCGGGAACTCGTTCTTC. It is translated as CASSPEGGNSFF. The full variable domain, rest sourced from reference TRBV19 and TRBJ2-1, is DGGITQSPKYLFRKEGQNVTLSCEQNLNHDAMYWYRQDPGQGLRLIYYSQIVNDFQKGDIAEGYSVSREKKESFPLTVTSAQKNPTAFYLCASSPEGGNSFFGPGTRLTVL.

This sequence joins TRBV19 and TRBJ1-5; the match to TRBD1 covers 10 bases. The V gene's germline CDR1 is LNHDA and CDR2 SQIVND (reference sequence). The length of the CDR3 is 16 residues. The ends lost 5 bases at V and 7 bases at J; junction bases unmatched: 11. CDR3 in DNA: TGTGCCAGTAGTCCCGGGGGGGACAGGGGCCGACAGCCCCAGCATTTT. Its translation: CASSPGGDRGRQPQHF.

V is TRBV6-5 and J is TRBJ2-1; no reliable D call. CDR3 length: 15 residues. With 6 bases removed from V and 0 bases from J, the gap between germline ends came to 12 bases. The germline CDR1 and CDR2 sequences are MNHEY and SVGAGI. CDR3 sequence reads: CASSPGVGSYNEQFF. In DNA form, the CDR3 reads TGTGCCAGCAGCCCCGGAGTCGGCTCCTACAATGAGCAGTTCTTC.

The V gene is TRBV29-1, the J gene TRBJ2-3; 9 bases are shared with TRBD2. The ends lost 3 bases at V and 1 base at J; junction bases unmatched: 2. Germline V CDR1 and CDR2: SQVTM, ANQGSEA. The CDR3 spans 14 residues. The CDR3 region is CSVEEREGTDTQYF. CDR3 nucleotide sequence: TGCAGCGTTGAGGAGCGGGAGGGCACAGATACGCAGTATTTT.

DNA for the CDR3: TGTGCCACCAGTGTCGGGACTAGCGGTAACAATGAGCAGTTCTTC. Translating it yields CATSVGTSGNNEQFF. The J gene is TRBJ2-1, the V gene TRBV24-1, with 11 bases matching TRBD2. This CDR3 is built from 15 residues. V lost 5 bases and J lost 5; bases outside the gene matches: 4. The germline V gene encodes CDR1 KGHDR and CDR2 SFDVKD.

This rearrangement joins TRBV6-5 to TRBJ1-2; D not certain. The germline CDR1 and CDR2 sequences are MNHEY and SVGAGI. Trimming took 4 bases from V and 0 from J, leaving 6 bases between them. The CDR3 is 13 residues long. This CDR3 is CASSFTTNYGYTF. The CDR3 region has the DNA TGTGCCAGCAGTTTTACAACTAACTATGGCTACACCTTC.

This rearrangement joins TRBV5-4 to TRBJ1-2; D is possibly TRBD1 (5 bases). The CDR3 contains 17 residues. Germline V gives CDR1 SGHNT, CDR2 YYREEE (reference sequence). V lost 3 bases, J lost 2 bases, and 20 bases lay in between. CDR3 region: CASSSLNDLRGNYGYTF. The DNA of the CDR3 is TGTGCCAGCAGCTCGTTAAACGACCTTAGGGGAAACTATGGCTACACCTTC.

The CDR3 bases are TGCGCCAGCAGCCAAGACCGGGGTGCGAACACCGGGGAGCTGTTTTTT. Protein sequence: CASSQDRGANTGELFF. This rearrangement joins TRBV4-3 to TRBJ2-2, with D possibly being TRBD2 (5 bases). The CDR3 totals 16 residues. Germline CDR1 LGHNA, CDR2 YSLEER. V was clipped by 0 bases and J by 0 bases, with 8 bases between them.

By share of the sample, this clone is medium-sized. CDR3 nucleotides: TGTGCCAGCAGTGGCGGACAACAAGAGACCCAGTACTTC. Amino acids: CASSGGQQETQYF. The genes are TRBV27 and TRBJ2-5; tentative D call: TRBD1 (5 bases). The CDR3 extends over 13 amino acids. V lost 5 bases and J lost 2, with 9 bases in between. Per germline, CDR1 MNHEY and CDR2 SMNVEV (reference sequence).

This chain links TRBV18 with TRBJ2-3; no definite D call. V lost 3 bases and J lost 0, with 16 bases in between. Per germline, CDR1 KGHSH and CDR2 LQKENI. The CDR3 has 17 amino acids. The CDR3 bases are TGTGCCAGCTCACCGAGTTTAGTAGCTGCTAGCACAGATACGCAGTATTTT. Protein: CASSPSLVAASTDTQYF.

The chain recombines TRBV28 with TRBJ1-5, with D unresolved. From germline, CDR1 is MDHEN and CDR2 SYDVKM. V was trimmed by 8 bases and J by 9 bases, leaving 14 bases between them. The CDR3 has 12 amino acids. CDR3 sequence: CASRQVKRPQHF. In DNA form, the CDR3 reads TGTGCCAGCCGCCAGGTTAAAAGGCCCCAGCATTTT.

CDR3 DNA sequence: TGTGCCAGCAAAGGGGGGGCTCAGCCCCAGCATTTT. Residues: CASKGGAQPQHF. This chain links TRBV27 with TRBJ1-5, with a tentative D call TRBD1 (6 bases). The V end was cut by 7 bases, the J end by 6 bases, with 10 bases between. Germline values: CDR1 MNHEY, CDR2 SMNVEV (reference sequence). CDR3 length: 12 residues.

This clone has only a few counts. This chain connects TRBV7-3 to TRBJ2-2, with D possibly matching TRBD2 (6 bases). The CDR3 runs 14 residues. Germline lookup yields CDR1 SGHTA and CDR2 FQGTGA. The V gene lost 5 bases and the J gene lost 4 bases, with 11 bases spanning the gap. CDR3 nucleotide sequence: TGTGCCAGCAGCAGAACTAGCTCCACCGGGGAGCTGTTTTTT. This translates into CASSRTSSTGELFF.